The 19 T cell receptor beta chains reported below all come from one sample, sequenced in a study of T cells in Graves' hyperthyroidism and ophthalmopathy. Amplification yielded TCR beta CDR3 regions, with RNA transcripts as the source. Using the HTBI primer set, a first-round RT-PCR was run on the TCR CDR3. TCRdb used MiXCR to reprocess the multiplex PCR reads, holding one entry per CDR3 protein. The sample lists more than 350,000 distinct CDR3 sequences, 13% to 15% occurring once. The sample was blood. The source is a woman aged 25 to 39 with Graves' ophthalmopathy.

This chain connects TRBV25-1 to TRBJ2-3, with 7 bases fitting TRBD1. This CDR3 has 17 amino acids. Germline V gene sequence: CDR1 MGHDK, CDR2 SYGVNS. After removal of 1 base from V and 2 bases from J, the junction contained 9 bases not matched to a gene. In DNA, the CDR3 is TGTGCCAGCAGTGAATTTGGGGGACAGAAAGACACAGATACGCAGTATTTT. It is translated as CASSEFGGQKDTDTQYF.

The chain combines TRBV12-5 with TRBJ2-2; 10 bases are shared with TRBD1. This CDR3 comprises 16 residues. Germline V gene sequence: CDR1 LGHNT, CDR2 FRNRAP. The V gene end was trimmed by 5 bases and the J gene end by 3 bases; junction bases not matched to a gene: 6. The CDR3 DNA follows: TGTGCTAGTGGTGGGGCCGGGACAGGGGACACCGGGGAGCTGTTTTTT. Protein sequence: CASGGAGTGDTGELFF.

This clonotype was found a few times. The gene calls are TRBV6-1 and TRBJ2-1; D gene uncertain. CDR1 MNHNS and CDR2 SASEGT come from the germline V gene. V was clipped by 5 bases and J by 8 bases, with 19 bases between them. The CDR3 has 15 amino acids. CDR3 region: CASSPTGPEDDEQFF. Here the CDR3 DNA reads TGTGCCAGCAGTCCGACCGGGCCCGAGGACGATGAGCAGTTCTTC.

This clonotype has at least ten counts. The V and J genes are TRBV7-2 and TRBJ2-2; D remains ambiguous. The CDR3 loop spans 15 amino acids. Deletions cut 3 bases from V and 4 bases from J, with 12 bases between. Germline CDR1 and CDR2: SGHTA and FQGNSA. CDR3 coding DNA: TGTGCCAGCAGCTTTGGTGGATATGGCACCGGGGAGCTGTTTTTT. Its translation is CASSFGGYGTGELFF.

This clonotype was counted a few times. The J gene is TRBJ2-4, the V gene TRBV6-5, with 8 nucleotides matching TRBD1. Germline CDR1 reads MNHEY; CDR2 reads SVGAGI. V was pared by 0 bases and J by 0 bases, with 4 bases of the junction left unmatched. The length of the CDR3 is 17 residues. CDR3 bases: TGTGCCAGCAGTTACTCACAACAGGGGGTAGCCAAAAACATTCAGTACTTC. Protein product: CASSYSQQGVAKNIQYF.

This clonotype showed up many times. The chain employs TRBV27 and TRBJ2-3; 9 bases line up with TRBD2. The CDR3 contains 15 residues. Germline CDR1 MNHEY, CDR2 SMNVEV (reference sequence). Losses at the gene ends were 1 base for V and 4 bases for J; bases not matched to a gene: 3. The CDR3 is CASSLFAGGPDTQYF. CDR3 bases: TGTGCCAGCAGTTTATTCGCGGGGGGGCCAGATACGCAGTATTTT.

There are a few counts of this clonotype. The V and J genes are TRBV6-5 and TRBJ2-2; D may correspond to TRBD1 or TRBD2 (5 bases each). The germline V gene has CDR1 MNHEY and CDR2 SVGAGI. This CDR3 comprises 16 residues. Trimming stripped 3 bases from V and 2 bases from J, with 13 bases between. The CDR3 sequence: CASSYFGGPNTGELFF. For the CDR3, the DNA is TGTGCCAGCAGTTATTTTGGGGGACCTAACACCGGGGAGCTGTTTTTT.

This clonotype has ten or more counts. The gene calls are TRBV6-4 and TRBJ2-7; D possibly corresponds to TRBD1 (6 bases). V was cut by 4 bases and J by 0 bases, with 10 bases left in between. This CDR3 region has 14 residues. Per the germline V gene, CDR1 is MRHNA and CDR2 is SNTAGT. The CDR3 region has the DNA TGTGCCAGCAGTGGCCCGACAGGCTCCTACGAGCAGTACTTC. Its protein product is CASSGPTGSYEQYF.

At least ten counts were recorded for this clonotype. The rearrangement links TRBV9 to TRBJ1-6, with D unresolved. CDR1 and CDR2 (germline): SGDLS, YYNGEE. The ends were cut back, 5 bases at V and 10 bases at J, with 13 bases in the middle. There are 13 residues in the CDR3. The CDR3 sequence: CASSGWADSPLHF. The CDR3 region has the DNA TGTGCCAGCAGTGGATGGGCAGACTCACCCCTCCACTTT.

The chain couples TRBV9 to TRBJ2-1; TRBD1 aligns across 7 bases. The CDR3 covers 17 residues. The V and J ends lost 0 bases and 5 bases, in that order; junction bases with no gene match: 11. In germline, CDR1 is SGDLS, CDR2 YYNGEE. The CDR3 is CASSVDPAGTANNEQFF. CDR3 sequence (DNA): TGTGCCAGCAGCGTAGACCCGGCCGGGACAGCGAACAATGAGCAGTTCTTC.

This clonotype was seen more than once but under ten times. This chain links TRBV9 with TRBJ1-6; TRBD1 might be the D (5 bases). V was pared by 3 bases and J by 10 bases, with 14 bases between. Germline values: CDR1 SGDLS, CDR2 YYNGEE. This CDR3 spans 14 amino acids. CDR3 nucleotides: TGTGCCAGCAGCGAGGCCCAGGGAGGGTCACCCCTCCACTTT. Translation gives CASSEAQGGSPLHF.

This clonotype was seen at least ten times. The rearrangement uses TRBV10-3 and TRBJ2-1, with D perhaps matching TRBD2 (6 bases). CDR1 and CDR2 from the germline V gene are ENHRY and SYGVKD. The V gene lost 6 bases and the J gene lost 5 bases, with 17 bases spanning the gap. The CDR3 has 15 residues. In nucleotides, the CDR3 is TGTGCCATCAGCCTGGGTAGCGGAGTTAACAATGAGCAGTTCTTC. This gives the protein CAISLGSGVNNEQFF.

V gene TRBV9 combines with J gene TRBJ1-2; D gene uncertain. The CDR3 length is 12 residues. Germline values: CDR1 SGDLS, CDR2 YYNGEE. V shed 0 bases and J shed 1 base, with 1 base lying between them. The CDR3 sequence: CASSVVNYGYTF. CDR3 coding DNA: TGTGCCAGCAGCGTAGTTAACTATGGCTACACCTTC.

This clonotype has ten or more counts. The genes are TRBV30 and TRBJ1-6, with D tentatively TRBD1 (5 bases). The CDR3 runs to 14 residues. Germline V gene data show CDR1 as GTSNPN and CDR2 as SVGIG (reference sequence). The V end lost 0 bases, the J end lost 7 bases, and 10 bases lay between the germline ends. CDR3 DNA sequence: TGTGCCTGGAGTGTGGGGCAGGCGAATTCACCCCTCCACTTT. Encoded protein: CAWSVGQANSPLHF. Looking up the rest from reference TRBV30 and TRBJ1-6 gives the full variable domain: SQTIHQWPATLVQPVGSPLSLECTVEGTSNPNLYWYRQAAGRGLQLLFYSVGIGQISSEVPQNLSASRPQDRQFILSSKKLLLSDSGFYLCAWSVGQANSPLHFGNGTRLTVT.

In its sample, this clonotype was seen many times. J is TRBJ2-5 and V is TRBV18; D is undetermined. The CDR3 totals 12 residues. Germline CDR1 is KGHSH and CDR2 is LQKENI. V dropped 5 bases and J dropped 0 bases, with 4 bases sitting between them. This CDR3 reads CASSTYQETQYF. The CDR3 DNA reads as TGTGCCAGCTCAACGTACCAAGAGACCCAGTACTTC. Together with reference TRBV18 and TRBJ2-5, the CDR3 gives the full variable domain: NAGVMQNPRHLVRRRGQEARLRCSPMKGHSHVYWYRQLPEEGLKFMVYLQKENIIDESGMPKERFSAEFPKEGPSILRIQQVVRGDSAAYFCASSTYQETQYFGPGTRLLVL.

This chain links TRBV9 with TRBJ2-7; D not certain. Trimming took 0 bases from V and 0 from J, leaving 7 bases between them. The CDR3 totals 14 residues. CDR1 is SGDLS and CDR2 is YYNGEE in the germline V gene. Written as DNA, the CDR3 is TGTGCCAGCAGCGTAGGACACCTCTCCTACGAGCAGTACTTC. It encodes CASSVGHLSYEQYF.

This clonotype was detected many times. The CDR3 loop reads CASSFASGGAGELFF. DNA for the CDR3: TGTGCCAGCAGCTTCGCTAGCGGGGGGGCAGGGGAGCTGTTTTTT. The J gene is TRBJ2-2, the V gene TRBV7-2; 12 nucleotides agree with TRBD2. Germline CDR1 and CDR2: SGHTA and FQGNSA. The CDR3 loop spans 15 amino acids. V was clipped by 3 bases and J by 8 bases; unmatched bases: 4.

The V gene is TRBV4-1, the J gene TRBJ2-7; tentatively, D is TRBD1 (6 bases). Germline values: CDR1 MGHRA, CDR2 YSYEKL. This CDR3 region has 16 residues. V was clipped by 1 base and J by 0 bases, with 13 bases between them. The CDR3 DNA follows: TGCGCCAGCAGCCAAGCAAGTCTAGGGGGCTCCTACGAGCAGTACTTC. Its protein is CASSQASLGGSYEQYF.

This clonotype was seen ten or more times. The rearrangement joins TRBV6-1 to TRBJ1-1; D may be TRBD1 (6 bases). Germline V CDR1 and CDR2: MNHNS, SASEGT. CDR3 length: 14 amino acids. Trimming cost V 5 bases and J 8 bases, with 18 bases left between them. In DNA form, the CDR3 reads TGTGCCAGCAGTCCTCGGCGAGGCGGACAGGAAGCTTTCTTT. Translation gives CASSPRRGGQEAFF.